The table lists the clone carrying this T cell receptor (beta chain) with a few counts. Its antigen is not known. TCRdb used MiXCR to reprocess the 5' RACE reads, holding one entry per CDR3 protein. The repertoire holds around 300,000 distinct CDR3 sequences, with roughly an eighth as singletons. The germline V gene encodes CDR1 SGHAT and CDR2 FQNNGV. The CDR3 is 16 residues long. J gave up 0 bases and V 5 bases, and 7 bases lay outside the gene matches. This entry is derived from a study of T-cell memory formation after mild COVID-19. Study results and caveats: Several responding clones turned up in pre-infection memory, indicating that cross-reactive memory may have taken part.

V usage is TRBV11-2 and J usage is TRBJ1-1; 9 bases fit TRBD1. The TCR originated in a man aged 18 to 30 who had mild COVID-19 (a few samples of this study predate the infection). Cell type and time point are not known. The sample comprised PBMCs or a T cell subset sorted from them (not recorded which). DNA of the CDR3: TGTGCCAGCAGCGCGTACAGGGGGCTGGTGAACACTGAAGCTTTCTTT. Protein: CASSAYRGLVNTEAFF.